Reported below is one TCR beta chain. The data belong to a study of blood T cell repertoires in COVID-19. Turning to the study itself: Some COVID-19 samples were acute and others convalescent; all came from the United States, Italy and Spain. From T cells, B-cell-depleted T cells, or PBMCs came the material, which was cDNA or gDNA.

Sequenced by immunoSEQ multiplex PCR; TCRdb stores in-frame clones only, minus some. The profile shows 120,000 to 150,000 clones, roughly 87% of them singletons. Sequences were obtained from peripheral blood. This receptor was taken from a human donor in a cohort sampled during active COVID-19.

Written as DNA, the CDR3 is TGTGCCTGGAGTGTAGGGGCCAGAGGCTACACCTTC. It codes for CAWSVGARGYTF. The J gene is TRBJ1-2, the V gene TRBV30, with TRBD1 as a possible D gene (5 bases). Deletions cut 0 bases from V and 8 bases from J, with 10 bases between. The CDR3 spans 12 residues. Germline CDR1 and CDR2: GTSNPN and SVGIG (reference sequence).